Each of the 20 T cell receptor beta chains below was sequenced from the same sample in a study of CD8+ T cells in alopecia areata. Extracted RNA was reverse transcribed into cDNA, the sequencing template. Data came from immunoSEQ multiplex PCR; TCRdb stores just in-frame clones and leaves some out. Seen here are around 210,000 clones, roughly three fifths observed once, and the top ten hold nearly 5%. Sequencing was performed on CD8+ T cells sorted from blood. Receptors originate from a human donor in good health.

This clone has only a few counts. The DNA of the CDR3 is TGCAGCGTTAGCGGGGTACCCACGATGAACACTGAAGCTTTCTTT. Its translation is CSVSGVPTMNTEAFF. This rearrangement joins TRBV29-1 to TRBJ1-1; no definite D call. The V end lost 5 bases, the J end lost 0 bases, and 16 bases lay between the germline ends. Germline-derived CDR1 and CDR2 are SQVTM and ANQGSEA. This CDR3 is built from 15 residues.

The J gene is TRBJ2-7, the V gene TRBV7-9; no clear D. From germline, CDR1 is SEHNR and CDR2 FQNEAQ (reference sequence). The length of the CDR3 is 13 residues. The V end lost 5 bases, the J end lost 2 bases, and 10 bases lay between the germline ends. DNA for the CDR3: TGTGCCAGCAGCCCCCGGGTGACCTACGAGCAGTACTTC. Encoded protein: CASSPRVTYEQYF.

The chain is built from TRBV6-5 and TRBJ1-1; 8 bases match TRBD1. In germline, CDR1 is MNHEY, CDR2 SVGAGI. J was trimmed by 1 base and V by 4 bases; bases with no gene match: 5. The CDR3 has 15 amino acids. CDR3 nucleotide sequence: TGTGCCAGCAGTTCAGGGGGCCTCGGGAACACTGAAGCTTTCTTT. As protein: CASSSGGLGNTEAFF.

This chain connects TRBV5-4 to TRBJ1-1, with D tentatively TRBD1 (6 bases). CDR3 length: 14 residues. V was cut by 0 bases and J by 1 base, with 7 bases left in between. Germline V gene data show CDR1 as SGHNT and CDR2 as YYREEE (reference sequence). CDR3 DNA: TGTGCCAGCAGCTTGGCCAGGGGGAACACTGAAGCTTTCTTT. Protein: CASSLARGNTEAFF.

There are a few counts of this clone. This sequence joins TRBV5-5 and TRBJ1-2; TRBD1 aligns across 10 bases. The ends lost 1 base at V and 8 bases at J; junction bases unmatched: 8. The CDR3 has 15 amino acids. CDR1 SGHKS and CDR2 YYEKEE come from the germline V gene (reference sequence). CDR3 in DNA: TGTGCCAGCAGCTTGAGCGACAGGGGGCGAAGGGGCTACACCTTC. As protein: CASSLSDRGRRGYTF.

The chain employs TRBV4-1 and TRBJ2-4; TRBD1 matches at 8 bases. This CDR3 contains 16 residues. The V segment lost 2 bases and the J segment 2 bases; nucleotides outside the gene matches: 5. Germline V gene sequence: CDR1 MGHRA, CDR2 YSYEKL. The chain's CDR3 is CASSQNPGGTKNIQYF. CDR3 in DNA: TGCGCCAGCAGCCAAAATCCAGGGGGCACCAAAAACATTCAGTACTTC.

The CDR3 nucleotides read TGTGCCTGGGGCTATGGGACCGGGGAGCTGTTTTTT. This encodes CAWGYGTGELFF. The genes are TRBV30 and TRBJ2-2; D not resolved. The V end was cut by 5 bases, the J end by 5 bases, with 9 bases between. Germline lookup yields CDR1 GTSNPN and CDR2 SVGIG (reference sequence). The CDR3 totals 12 residues.

V gene TRBV4-1 combines with J gene TRBJ2-5; 9 bases fit TRBD2. There are 17 residues in the CDR3. Germline V lookup: CDR1 MGHRA, CDR2 YSYEKL. J was trimmed by 1 base and V by 0 bases; bases with no gene match: 6. This CDR3 is CASSQDRGGGGQETQYF. The CDR3 coding sequence is TGCGCCAGCAGCCAAGATCGCGGCGGGGGGGGCCAAGAGACCCAGTACTTC.

The gene calls are TRBV7-2 and TRBJ2-1; either TRBD1 or TRBD2 may fit D (6 bases each). The germline V and J ends were trimmed by 4 bases and 7 bases, with 11 bases remaining between them. The germline V gene has CDR1 SGHTA and CDR2 FQGNSA. The CDR3 is 13 residues long. CDR3 sequence: CASSSQGGNEQFF. The DNA of the CDR3 is TGTGCCAGCAGCTCCCAAGGGGGGAATGAGCAGTTCTTC. Full variable domain (rest looked up from reference TRBV7-2 and TRBJ2-1): GAGVSQSPSNKVTEKGKDVELRCDPISGHTALYWYRQSLGQGLEFLIYFQGNSAPDKSGLPSDRFSAERTGGSVSTLTIQRTQQEDSAVYLCASSSQGGNEQFFGPGTRLTVL.

The V and J genes are TRBV7-9 and TRBJ2-3, with D possibly matching TRBD1 (5 bases). This CDR3 has 15 residues. CDR1 is SEHNR and CDR2 is FQNEAQ in the germline V gene (reference sequence). The V end was cut by 4 bases, the J end by 2 bases, with 13 bases between. The CDR3 region is CASSSRQSLTDTQYF. CDR3 DNA sequence: TGTGCCAGCAGCTCCCGACAGAGCCTCACAGATACGCAGTATTTT.

J is TRBJ2-5 and V is TRBV9, with a weak D call TRBD2 (6 bases). The CDR3 sequence is 13 residues long. The germline CDR1 and CDR2 sequences are SGDLS and YYNGEE. Trimming took 3 bases from V and 3 from J, leaving 9 bases between them. Written as DNA, the CDR3 is TGTGCCAGCAGCGGGGCGGGGAAAGAGACCCAGTACTTC. It yields the protein CASSGAGKETQYF.

CDR3 residues: CASSLTAAEDTQYF. The CDR3 DNA is TGTGCCAGCAGCTTGACCGCAGCAGAAGATACGCAGTATTTT. The chain combines TRBV5-6 with TRBJ2-3, with D hard to call. The CDR3 is 14 residues long. Between the trimmed V and J ends, which lost 1 base and 5 bases, there was a span of 11 bases. Germline V gene sequence: CDR1 SGHDT, CDR2 YYEEEE.

This chain connects TRBV7-8 to TRBJ1-1; tentatively, D is TRBD1 (6 bases). The germline gives CDR1 SGHVS, CDR2 FQNEAQ. The V and J ends lost 5 bases and 4 bases respectively, with 20 bases between them. The CDR3 loop spans 16 amino acids. CDR3 residues: CASSPRDTSSGTEAFF. Here the CDR3 DNA reads TGTGCCAGCAGCCCCCGGGACACCTCTAGCGGCACTGAAGCTTTCTTT.

CDR3 sequence reads: CASGGGGGSYNEQFF. The CDR3 DNA reads as TGTGCCAGCGGAGGAGGGGGGGGCTCCTACAATGAGCAGTTCTTC. The J gene is TRBJ2-1, the V gene TRBV2; D is possibly TRBD2 (7 bases). CDR1 and CDR2 from the germline V gene are SNHLY and FYNNEI. The germline V and J ends were trimmed by 8 bases and 0 bases, with 14 bases remaining between them. The CDR3 is made up of 15 amino acids.

The V gene is TRBV4-2, the J gene TRBJ1-1; D gene uncertain. Germline values: CDR1 LGHNA, CDR2 YNFKEQ. Trimming removed 4 bases at V and 1 base at J, with 10 bases between. The CDR3 extends over 14 amino acids. The CDR3 reads CASSLLEGNTEAFF. Here the CDR3 DNA reads TGTGCCAGCAGCCTTTTAGAGGGGAACACTGAAGCTTTCTTT.

The V call is TRBV15, the J call TRBJ1-2, with D maybe TRBD1 (6 bases). Germline-derived CDR1 and CDR2 are LNHNV and YYDKDF (reference sequence). V lost 0 bases to trimming and J lost 6 bases, with 14 bases between them. This CDR3 has 15 residues. The CDR3: CATSRDLGTTDGYTF. The CDR3, as DNA: TGTGCCACCAGCAGAGATCTGGGGACAACTGATGGCTACACCTTC.

The V call is TRBV30, the J call TRBJ2-3, with TRBD1 matching over 7 bases. Germline CDR1 is GTSNPN and CDR2 is SVGIG (reference sequence). The trim removed 5 bases at V and 3 bases at J, leaving 5 bases unmatched. The CDR3 runs 13 residues. The CDR3 DNA is TGTGCCTGGGAGGGACAGCGAACAGATACGCAGTATTTT. Its translation: CAWEGQRTDTQYF.

The rearrangement joins TRBV28 to TRBJ2-3; D possibly corresponds to TRBD1 (5 bases). Germline-derived CDR1 and CDR2 are MDHEN and SYDVKM. This CDR3 comprises 14 residues. Trimming took 5 bases from V and 3 from J, leaving 12 bases between them. CDR3: CASSGWGSTDTQYF. CDR3 nucleotide sequence: TGTGCCAGCAGTGGTTGGGGCAGTACAGATACGCAGTATTTT. The full variable domain, with the rest looked up from reference TRBV28 and TRBJ2-3, is DVKVTQSSRYLVKRTGEKVFLECVQDMDHENMFWYRQDPGLGLRLIYFSYDVKMKEKGDIPEGYSVSREKKERFSLILESASTNQTSMYLCASSGWGSTDTQYFGPGTRLTVL.

The chain combines TRBV11-2 with TRBJ1-2; 7 bases fit TRBD1. This CDR3 is built from 15 residues. Germline CDR1 SGHAT, CDR2 FQNNGV. The V segment lost 1 base and the J segment 4 bases; nucleotides outside the gene matches: 6. The chain's CDR3 is CASSLARDSLYGYTF. CDR3 nucleotide sequence: TGTGCCAGCAGCTTAGCCCGGGACAGCCTCTATGGCTACACCTTC.

This clone was counted only a few times. The chain couples TRBV29-1 to TRBJ1-2, with D tentatively TRBD1 (6 bases). The CDR3 totals 14 residues. CDR1 is SQVTM, CDR2 ANQGSEA, per germline. Deletions cut 2 bases from V and 8 bases from J, with 18 bases between. The CDR3 DNA reads TGCAGCGTTGAAAGGCAAGGGGGGCCGCGGGGCTACACCTTC. Amino acids: CSVERQGGPRGYTF.